Below are 8 T cell receptor beta chains sequenced from a single sample in a study of monozygotic twins with inflammatory bowel disease. Following a re-call of the 5' RACE reads, TCRdb has one entry per CDR3 protein and lacks DNA. This listing includes approximately 85,000 distinct CDR3 sequences. Specimen: blood. Every receptor here comes from a human donor with ulcerative colitis or Crohn's disease, or a healthy co-twin of an affected twin (not recorded which).

The chain couples TRBV12-3 or TRBV12-4 to TRBJ2-7; TCRdb reports TRBD1, a call that lacks DNA to check it against. This CDR3 is 14 amino acids long. CDR3 in amino acids: CASTSYGAFYEQYF.

This chain links TRBV11-2 with TRBJ1-5; TCRdb's assignment of TRBD1 cannot be checked, as there is no DNA. The CDR3 spans 14 residues. Germline-derived CDR1 and CDR2 are SGHAT and FQNNGV. This CDR3 reads CASSRGLHGQPQHF. The full variable domain, with the rest looked up from reference TRBV11-2 and TRBJ1-5, is EAGVAQSPRYKIIEKRQSVAFWCNPISGHATLYWYQQILGQGPKLLIQFQNNGVVDDSQLPKDRFSAERLKGVDSTLKIQPAKLEDSAVYLCASSRGLHGQPQHFGDGTRLSIL.

The V and J genes are TRBV4-2 and TRBJ1-1; TCRdb calls TRBD1, which cannot be checked without DNA. CDR3 length equals 14 residues. CDR1 LGHNA and CDR2 YNFKEQ come from the germline V gene. This CDR3 reads CASSQKTGGTEAFF.

The rearrangement links TRBV11-3 to TRBJ1-2. Germline V gene data show CDR1 as SGHNT and CDR2 as YENEEA. The CDR3 runs to 11 residues. CDR3 sequence reads: CASSAEGGYTF. Complete variable domain (other parts from reference TRBV11-3 and TRBJ1-2): EAGVVQSPRYKIIEKKQPVAFWCNPISGHNTLYWYLQNLGQGPELLIRYENEEAVDDSQLPKDRFSAERLKGVDSTLKIQPAELGDSAVYLCASSAEGGYTFGSGTRLTVV.

The chain links TRBV7-2 to TRBJ1-2; TCRdb reports TRBD1, a call that lacks DNA to check it against. The CDR3 loop spans 15 amino acids. Germline-derived CDR1 and CDR2 are SGHTA and FQGNSA. The CDR3 sequence is CASSRGQGINYGYTF.

The chain joins TRBV6-5 to TRBJ2-7. The CDR3 is made up of 13 amino acids. Per the germline V gene, CDR1 is MNHEY and CDR2 is SVGAGI. This CDR3 is CASSPNFSYEQYF.

The chain recombines TRBV15 with TRBJ2-3. The V gene's germline CDR1 is LNHNV and CDR2 YYDKDF (reference sequence). The CDR3 runs 12 residues. The CDR3 loop reads CATSRPWDTQYF.

This chain's CDR3 is CASSLGQGPQETQYF. This chain connects TRBV5-1 to TRBJ2-5; absent DNA, TCRdb's TRBD1 call cannot be checked. The CDR3 sequence is 15 residues long. Germline V lookup: CDR1 SGHRS, CDR2 YFSETQ.